This TCR beta chain was profiled in a study of shared clonotypes between healthy human individuals. Whole-study results and caveats: Naive subsets typically showed greater estimated richness than memory subsets. Several donors showed sharing of approximately 5% of naive CD4 clonotypes.

This clone was seen only a few times. Its antigen is as yet unknown. The CDR3 is 15 residues long. CDR1 and CDR2 (germline): MGHRA, YSYEKL. V was pared by 1 base and J by 0 bases, with 9 bases between. Authors' methods: With immunoSEQ giving junction-only sequences and no quality scores, filtering differed. The data were produced by immunoSEQ multiplex PCR, yet TCRdb's version contains in-frame clones alone and is incomplete. The V and J calls and clone size are taken from that table; D and trimming were inferred from the DNA. The table lists about 640,000 clones, 60% to 80% of them singletons. It was into CD45RA+ naive and CD45RA-negative memory subsets that the CD4+ cells were split.

The chain is built from TRBV4-1 and TRBJ2-5; D gene ambiguous. The source material was memory CD4+ T cells sorted from blood. The subset denotes: CD45RA-negative fraction. The clonotype comes from a woman in her twenties or thirties in good health. The chain's CDR3 is CASSQALRNQETQYF. DNA of the CDR3: TGCGCCAGCAGCCAAGCTCTGAGGAACCAAGAGACCCAGTACTTC.